Described below is a single T cell receptor (beta chain) sequence and its context. Its specificity is not known. J gave up 7 bases and V 3 bases, and 21 bases lay outside the gene matches. Germline V gives CDR1 SGHTA, CDR2 FQGNSA. This CDR3 is built from 18 residues. The record originates from a study of OX40 agonist ivuxolimab in advanced cancers. At the level of the study: It was permissible to have had prior anti-PD-1, anti-PD-L1 or anti-CTLA-4 therapy, and around 43% had some. Study-wide results and caveats: Some nonresponders likewise displayed low normalized T-cell clonal expansion. Both CD4+ and CD8+ T cell populations in blood had undergone clonal expansion by week 6 at 0.1 to 3.0 mg/kg.

Measured with immunoSEQ multiplex PCR; TCRdb has only the in-frame clones, and not every one. The sample comprises tens of thousands of clones, less than 90% of which are singletons, and under 25% rests with the top ten. The chain couples TRBV7-2 to TRBJ2-7; TRBD1 matches at 7 bases. The receptor's source is an adult with an advanced solid tumor such as melanoma, head and neck, liver or kidney cancer. Here the sequenced sample was CD4+ or CD8+ T cells sorted from blood, taken in a trial of the OX40 agonist ivuxolimab. CDR3 nucleotides: TGTGCCAGCAGCTTTCTCGCAACCTTCGGGACAGACGATTATGAGCAGTACTTC. Amino acid sequence: CASSFLATFGTDDYEQYF.